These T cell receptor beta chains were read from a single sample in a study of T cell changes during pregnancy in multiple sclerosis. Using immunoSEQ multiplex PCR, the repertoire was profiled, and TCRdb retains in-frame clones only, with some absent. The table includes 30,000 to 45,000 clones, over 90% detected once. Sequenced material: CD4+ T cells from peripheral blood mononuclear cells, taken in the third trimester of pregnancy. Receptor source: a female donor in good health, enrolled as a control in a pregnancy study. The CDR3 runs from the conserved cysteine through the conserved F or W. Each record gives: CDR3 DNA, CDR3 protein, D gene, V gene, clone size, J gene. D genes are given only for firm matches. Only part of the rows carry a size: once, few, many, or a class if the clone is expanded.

CDR3nt: TGCAGCGTTCGATTTTGGGGGGATGAAGCTTTCTTT
CDR3aa: CSVRFWGDEAFF
d_gene: .
v_gene: TRBV29-1
abundance: .
j_gene: TRBJ1-1

CDR3nt: TGTGCCAGCAGCCTGACTAGCGGGGGGGGCCAAGAGACCCAGTACTTC
CDR3aa: CASSLTSGGGQETQYF
d_gene: TRBD2
v_gene: TRBV7-2
abundance: .
j_gene: TRBJ2-5

CDR3nt: TGCGCCAGCAGCATGAGGGGGCCCGGGCGAACGAACACCGGGGAGCTGTTTTTT
CDR3aa: CASSMRGPGRTNTGELFF
d_gene: TRBD1
v_gene: TRBV5-1
abundance: .
j_gene: TRBJ2-2

CDR3nt: TGCGCCAGCTTCCAGACAGGGATTGGGGAGACCCAGTACTTC
CDR3aa: CASFQTGIGETQYF
d_gene: TRBD1
v_gene: TRBV5-1
abundance: once
j_gene: TRBJ2-5

CDR3nt: TGTGCCAGCAGCTCCCAGCGGGGGGGCGGGGAGCAGTTCTTC
CDR3aa: CASSSQRGGGEQFF
d_gene: TRBD2
v_gene: TRBV7-2
abundance: few
j_gene: TRBJ2-1

CDR3nt: TGTGCCAGCAGCCGCGACTACAGCGGTGAAAAACTGTTTTTT
CDR3aa: CASSRDYSGEKLFF
d_gene: .
v_gene: TRBV5-6
abundance: .
j_gene: TRBJ1-4

CDR3nt: TGCGCCAGCAGCTTGGGGGGCTCGAACACCGGGGAGCTGTTTTTT
CDR3aa: CASSLGGSNTGELFF
d_gene: .
v_gene: TRBV5-1
abundance: .
j_gene: TRBJ2-2

CDR3nt: TGTGCCAGCAGTCCCCGGACAGGGGACAAGGTGGAGCAGTACTTC
CDR3aa: CASSPRTGDKVEQYF
d_gene: TRBD1
v_gene: TRBV27
abundance: .
j_gene: TRBJ2-7

CDR3nt: TGCAGCGTTGAGGGACAGATGAACACTGAAGCTTTCTTT
CDR3aa: CSVEGQMNTEAFF
d_gene: TRBD1
v_gene: TRBV29-1
abundance: .
j_gene: TRBJ1-1

CDR3nt: TGTGCCAGCAGCTTAGAGGCGGGGACGCAGTACTTC
CDR3aa: CASSLEAGTQYF
d_gene: .
v_gene: TRBV7-6
abundance: .
j_gene: TRBJ2-7

CDR3nt: TGCGCCAGCAGTACAGGATACCCCTCAGATACGCAGTATTTT
CDR3aa: CASSTGYPSDTQYF
d_gene: .
v_gene: TRBV5-1
abundance: once
j_gene: TRBJ2-3

CDR3nt: TGCGCCAGCAGCCGGGGCGTGACCCAAGAGACCCAGTACTTC
CDR3aa: CASSRGVTQETQYF
d_gene: .
v_gene: TRBV4-3
abundance: once
j_gene: TRBJ2-5

CDR3nt: TGCGCCAGCAGCCTAAAGGGGGCGCAGGGACAGGGGGCTGAAGCTTTCTTT
CDR3aa: CASSLKGAQGQGAEAFF
d_gene: TRBD1
v_gene: TRBV5-1
abundance: .
j_gene: TRBJ1-1

CDR3nt: TGTGCCAGTAGAGTGAGGGGGAATGAAAAACTGTTTTTT
CDR3aa: CASRVRGNEKLFF
d_gene: .
v_gene: TRBV19
abundance: .
j_gene: TRBJ1-4

CDR3nt: TGTGCCAGCAGCTCCCACAGGGCTGGGGAAGCTTTCTTT
CDR3aa: CASSSHRAGEAFF
d_gene: .
v_gene: TRBV7-6
abundance: .
j_gene: TRBJ1-1

CDR3nt: TGTGCCATCAGTGAGCCCGGGAACACCATATATTTT
CDR3aa: CAISEPGNTIYF
d_gene: .
v_gene: TRBV10-3
abundance: .
j_gene: TRBJ1-3

CDR3nt: TGTGCCAGCAGCCTAATAGCAGGGGGCAGAGGCTACACCTTC
CDR3aa: CASSLIAGGRGYTF
d_gene: TRBD1
v_gene: TRBV7-3
abundance: .
j_gene: TRBJ1-2

CDR3nt: TGCGCCAGCAGCTTAGGGACAAGGGGGAATGAAAAACTGTTTTTT
CDR3aa: CASSLGTRGNEKLFF
d_gene: .
v_gene: TRBV5-1
abundance: .
j_gene: TRBJ1-4

CDR3nt: TGTGCCAGCAGCCCCGGACAGTATAATTCACCCCTCCACTTT
CDR3aa: CASSPGQYNSPLHF
d_gene: .
v_gene: TRBV13
abundance: .
j_gene: TRBJ1-6

CDR3nt: TGTGCCATCAGTGAGAGAGGTAGCAATCAGCCCCAGCATTTT
CDR3aa: CAISERGSNQPQHF
d_gene: .
v_gene: TRBV10-3
abundance: .
j_gene: TRBJ1-5

CDR3nt: TGTGCCAGCAGCCAAATTACAGGGAGCACTGAAGCTTTCTTT
CDR3aa: CASSQITGSTEAFF
d_gene: .
v_gene: TRBV7-2
abundance: .
j_gene: TRBJ1-1

CDR3nt: TGCGCCAGCAGCCCTACGACTAGCGGGGGGGCCGGGGCCAAAAACATTCAGTACTTC
CDR3aa: CASSPTTSGGAGAKNIQYF
d_gene: TRBD2
v_gene: TRBV4-1
abundance: .
j_gene: TRBJ2-4

CDR3nt: TGTGCCAGCAGCACGGAGGGACTAGCGACCAATGGCCAGTTCTTC
CDR3aa: CASSTEGLATNGQFF
d_gene: TRBD2
v_gene: TRBV5-5
abundance: .
j_gene: TRBJ2-1

CDR3nt: TGTGCCAGCAGCCCCGGGGGACTAGCGGGGGAGCAGTACTTC
CDR3aa: CASSPGGLAGEQYF
d_gene: TRBD2
v_gene: TRBV7-8
abundance: .
j_gene: TRBJ2-7

CDR3nt: TGTGCCAGCAGCTTAACACCCATGAACACTGAAGCTTTCTTT
CDR3aa: CASSLTPMNTEAFF
d_gene: .
v_gene: TRBV11-2
abundance: .
j_gene: TRBJ1-1

CDR3nt: TGTGCCAGCAGCCCCGGGACTCCTGTTAATGAGCAGTTCTTC
CDR3aa: CASSPGTPVNEQFF
d_gene: .
v_gene: TRBV7-3
abundance: .
j_gene: TRBJ2-1